Below, 2 T cell receptor beta chains from the same sample are listed, as sequenced in a study of graft-versus-host responses after intestinal transplantation. TCRdb keeps only in-frame clones here, not all; method: immunoSEQ multiplex PCR. Of around 20,000 clones listed, about 88% are singletons. Sample: PBMCs, taken just over 64 days after intestinal transplantation. The receptors originated from a human patient who received an intestinal transplant, so some T cells may come from the graft donor.

This clone was recorded a few times. Here the CDR3 DNA reads TGTGCCAGCAGCTACGTGGACTTGCCCATTCAGTACTTC. Translated, it gives CASSYVDLPIQYF. This sequence joins TRBV11-2 and TRBJ2-4; D may be TRBD2 (5 bases). The CDR3 consists of 13 residues. Deletions cut 4 bases from V and 9 bases from J, with 13 bases between. Germline CDR1 and CDR2: SGHAT and FQNNGV.

The chain carries TRBV5-5 and TRBJ1-4; possibly TRBD1 for D (5 bases). Trimming took 3 bases from V and 1 from J, leaving 13 bases between them. Germline CDR1 is SGHKS and CDR2 is YYEKEE (reference sequence). The CDR3 runs 16 residues. The CDR3 spells CASSSGVFLTNEKLFF. The CDR3 DNA reads TGTGCCAGCAGCTCGGGGGTTTTTCTAACTAATGAAAAACTGTTTTTT.